Below are 31 T cell receptor beta chains sequenced from a single sample in a study of human T cells and chemical hapten exposure. Indicated time point: pre-sensitization, week 0. As to treatment: therapeutic diphenylcyclopropenone sensitization with weekly scalp DPC. One entry per CDR3 protein, called by TCRdb with MiXCR from the RACE reads. The table records around 110,000 distinct CDR3 sequences, roughly an eighth of them present only once. The sequencing here drew on whole blood, taken in connection with sensitization to the hapten diphenylcyclopropenone (DPC). These receptors originate from a woman between 45 and 60 years old with alopecia areata. Some clones in this sample may be carry-over from other donors' samples.

V and J are TRBV7-9 and TRBJ2-5, with 9 bases aligning to TRBD1. Germline CDR1 is SEHNR and CDR2 is FQNEAQ (reference sequence). The ends lost 5 bases at V and 3 bases at J; junction bases unmatched: 4. The CDR3 covers 14 residues. The CDR3 is CASSKDRGEETQYF. The CDR3 DNA reads TGTGCCAGCAGCAAGGACAGGGGAGAAGAGACCCAGTACTTC.

This clonotype was seen ten or more times. This chain connects TRBV10-2 to TRBJ2-7, with 7 nucleotides matching TRBD1. Germline V lookup: CDR1 WSHSY, CDR2 SAAADI. The V segment lost 4 bases and the J segment 0 bases; nucleotides outside the gene matches: 15. The CDR3 is 18 amino acids. The CDR3 DNA is TGCGCCAGCAGTGGGGCAAATAACAGGGGCAGGAGCTCCTACGAGCAGTACTTC. Translating it yields CASSGANNRGRSSYEQYF.

This clonotype has at least ten counts. The rearrangement links TRBV5-1 to TRBJ2-5; no clear D gene. Germline loops: CDR1 SGHRS, CDR2 YFSETQ. This CDR3 contains 14 residues. The V end lost 0 bases, the J end lost 1 base, and 7 bases lay between the germline ends. This CDR3 reads CASSLGHGQETQYF. Written as DNA, the CDR3 is TGCGCCAGCAGCTTGGGCCATGGCCAAGAGACCCAGTACTTC.

The chain uses TRBV5-1 and TRBJ1-6; 7 bases line up with TRBD1. Germline V lookup: CDR1 SGHRS, CDR2 YFSETQ. CDR3 length: 16 amino acids. V dropped 1 base and J dropped 5; count of bases not matched to a gene: 6. The CDR3 region is CASSLIGRGNNSPLHF. The DNA for the CDR3 is TGCGCCAGCAGCTTGATAGGCAGGGGGAATAATTCACCCCTCCACTTT.

The sample holds a few counts of this clonotype. The chain recombines TRBV3-1 with TRBJ2-7; 11 bases map to TRBD2. Trimming removed 4 bases from V and 1 base from J; junction bases left unmatched: 12. In germline, CDR1 is LGHDT, CDR2 YNNKEL (reference sequence). The CDR3 totals 18 residues. The CDR3 region has the DNA TGTGCCAGCAGCCCTGCCGGGGACAGACTAGCGGGGTCCTACGAGCAGTACTTC. This gives the protein CASSPAGDRLAGSYEQYF.

J is TRBJ1-1 and V is TRBV6-5, with TRBD1 as a possible D gene (5 bases). The CDR3 contains 15 residues. V lost 7 bases, J lost 0 bases, and 15 bases lay in between. Germline V gives CDR1 MNHEY, CDR2 SVGAGI. The CDR3 region has the DNA TGTGCCAGCATCAAGGCTCAGGGAGTGAACACTGAAGCTTTCTTT. This sequence encodes CASIKAQGVNTEAFF.

The gene calls are TRBV5-1 and TRBJ2-7; 7 bases are a match to TRBD1. Germline V lookup: CDR1 SGHRS, CDR2 YFSETQ. The CDR3 extends over 14 amino acids. The V segment lost 2 bases and the J segment 2 bases; nucleotides outside the gene matches: 4. The CDR3 protein is CASSFEGTAYEQYF. CDR3 nucleotides: TGCGCCAGCAGCTTTGAGGGGACAGCCTACGAGCAGTACTTC.

For this clonotype: This clone may be a read error of a much larger clone one base away. V usage is TRBV9 and J usage is TRBJ2-7, with a weak D call TRBD2 (6 bases). The CDR3 is 15 amino acids. Between the trimmed V and J ends, which lost 0 bases and 3 bases, there was a span of 13 bases. Germline V gene sequence: CDR1 SGDLS, CDR2 YYNGEE. The chain's CDR3 is CASSVEEGTVYEQYF. The CDR3 DNA is TGTGCCAGCAGCGTAGAGGAGGGGACTGTCTACGAGCAGTACTTC.

The chain uses TRBV6-2 or TRBV6-3 and TRBJ1-5; D may be TRBD1 (5 bases). Germline V gene sequence: CDR1 MNHEY, CDR2 SVGEGT. V gave up 8 bases and J gave up 2 bases, with 13 bases separating them. The CDR3 runs 14 residues. DNA of the CDR3: TGTGCCAGCTGCCCTTGGGGGGGCAATCAGCCCCAGCATTTT. This translates into CASCPWGGNQPQHF.

A few counts support this clonotype. V usage is TRBV6-6 and J usage is TRBJ1-5, with D perhaps matching TRBD1 (5 bases). There are 13 residues in the CDR3. Germline V gene sequence: CDR1 MNHNY, CDR2 SVGAGI (reference sequence). V was cut by 8 bases and J by 7 bases, with 15 bases left in between. The CDR3 bases are TGTGCCAGCTGTGTATCGGGGGACCAGCCCCAGCATTTT. This translates into CASCVSGDQPQHF.

There are a few counts of this clonotype. The chain combines TRBV20-1 with TRBJ1-5; the D is unclear. Trimming left V 5 bases short and J 1 base short, with 15 bases between. The CDR3 totals 15 residues. Germline lookup yields CDR1 DFQATT and CDR2 SNEGSKA (reference sequence). This chain's CDR3 is CSAQEHARSNQPQHF. The CDR3 region has the DNA TGCAGTGCTCAAGAACACGCTCGGAGCAATCAGCCCCAGCATTTT.

The chain carries TRBV28 and TRBJ2-1, with D possibly TRBD1 on 6 matching bases. This CDR3 has 14 residues. Germline V lookup: CDR1 MDHEN, CDR2 SYDVKM. V lost 6 bases, J lost 7 bases, and 16 bases lay in between. CDR3 sequence: CASRIWTDENEQFF. Written as DNA, the CDR3 is TGTGCCAGCAGGATTTGGACAGACGAGAATGAGCAGTTCTTC.

The chain joins TRBV7-8 to TRBJ2-2; TRBD1 aligns across 10 bases. Germline loops: CDR1 SGHVS, CDR2 FQNEAQ. The CDR3 covers 16 residues. After removal of 5 bases from V and 4 bases from J, the junction contained 7 bases not matched to a gene. This CDR3 is CASSHDRGQGTGELFF. The DNA of the CDR3 is TGTGCCAGCAGCCATGACAGGGGGCAGGGCACCGGGGAGCTGTTTTTT.

This clonotype was seen a handful of times. The J gene is TRBJ1-2, the V gene TRBV9, with no clear D. Germline lookup yields CDR1 SGDLS and CDR2 YYNGEE. Deletions cut 5 bases from V and 2 bases from J, with 10 bases between. The CDR3 is 13 residues long. The CDR3 nucleotides are TGTGCCAGCAGAGAAGGCGGGAACTATGGCTACACCTTC. Residues: CASREGGNYGYTF. Full variable domain (outside the CDR3, taken from reference TRBV9 and TRBJ1-2): DSGVTQTPKHLITATGQRVTLRCSPRSGDLSVYWYQQSLDQGLQFLIQYYNGEERAKGNILERFSAQQFPDLHSELNLSSLELGDSALYFCASREGGNYGYTFGSGTRLTVV.

This clonotype came up many times. CDR3 in DNA: TGTGCCAGCAGCCGTCCCGGGACAGGCTACGAGCAGTTCTTC. Protein: CASSRPGTGYEQFF. The rearrangement uses TRBV11-2 and TRBJ2-1; 8 nucleotides align to TRBD1. V dropped 5 bases and J dropped 10; count of bases not matched to a gene: 10. Germline CDR1 is SGHAT and CDR2 is FQNNGV. The length of the CDR3 is 14 residues.

This clonotype was recorded at least ten times. Germline is not matched at one junction end, which may reflect a read error. The V call is TRBV3-1, the J call TRBJ2-2, with D perhaps matching TRBD1 (5 bases). Germline V gene lookup returns CDR1 LGHDT and CDR2 YNNKEL (reference sequence). The CDR3 sequence is 13 residues long. DNA for the CDR3: TGTGCCAGCAGCCAACCCGGTATCAGGGAACTGTTTTTT. This codes for CASSQPGIRELFF.

In its sample, this clonotype was seen many times. Mismatch with germline at one junction end may stem from a read error. This chain joins TRBV5-1 and TRBJ2-1, with D tentatively TRBD1 (6 bases). The CDR3 is 11 amino acids. Germline CDR1 reads SGHRS; CDR2 reads YFSETQ. The CDR3 nucleotides read TGCGCCAGCAGCTTGGGACAGGTTTCGATCTTC. Amino acid sequence: CASSLGQVSIF. The entire variable domain, with the rest obtained from reference TRBV5-1 and TRBJ2-1, is as follows: KAGVTQTPRYLIKTRGQQVTLSCSPISGHRSVSWYQQTPGQGLQFLFEYFSETQRNKGNFPGRFSGRQFSNSRSEMNVSTLELGDSALYLCASSLGQVSIFGPGTRLTVL.

This clonotype was seen a few times. The chain uses TRBV12-3 or TRBV12-4 and TRBJ1-1, with D possibly TRBD1 on 5 matching bases. V gave up 5 bases and J gave up 6 bases, with 10 bases separating them. The CDR3 is 12 amino acids. Written as DNA, the CDR3 is TGTGCCAGCAGTCTAGGGGAAGCTGAAGCTTTCTTT. It specifies CASSLGEAEAFF.

A few counts support this clonotype. V and J are TRBV3-1 and TRBJ1-2; D is undetermined. CDR1 and CDR2 from the germline V gene are LGHDT and YNNKEL (reference sequence). CDR3 length: 14 amino acids. Trimming removed 1 base from V and 4 bases from J, with 10 bases in between. CDR3 residues: CASSQARGSYGYTF. In nucleotides, the CDR3 is TGTGCCAGCAGCCAAGCACGGGGATCCTATGGCTACACCTTC. Drawing the rest from reference TRBV3-1 and TRBJ1-2, the complete variable domain is DTAVSQTPKYLVTQMGNDKSIKCEQNLGHDTMYWYKQDSKKFLKIMFSYNNKELIINETVPNRFSPKSPDKAHLNLHINSLELGDSAVYFCASSQARGSYGYTFGSGTRLTVV.

The chain carries TRBV18 and TRBJ2-6, with TRBD1 as a possible D gene (5 bases). Trimming removed 2 bases at V and 4 bases at J, with 21 bases between. Per the germline V gene, CDR1 is KGHSH and CDR2 is LQKENI. The CDR3 length is 19 residues. CDR3 loop: CASSPKVVRVSSGANVLTF. DNA for the CDR3: TGTGCCAGCTCACCAAAGGTGGTCAGGGTATCATCCGGGGCCAACGTCCTGACTTTC.

The chain uses TRBV3-1 and TRBJ2-3; 14 nucleotides line up with TRBD2. Per the germline V gene, CDR1 is LGHDT and CDR2 is YNNKEL (reference sequence). This CDR3 contains 19 residues. V shed 0 bases and J 6 bases; nucleotides not matched to a gene: 11. The CDR3 nucleotides read TGTGCCAGCAGCCAAGACCCCCGACTAGCGGGGGGGCCGGTGGATACGCAGTATTTT. The encoded protein is CASSQDPRLAGGPVDTQYF.

This clonotype has only one observation. The gene calls are TRBV7-9 and TRBJ2-1, with D hard to call. The CDR3 covers 15 residues. Germline V lookup: CDR1 SEHNR, CDR2 FQNEAQ (reference sequence). Trimming shortened V by 5 bases and J by 3 bases, and 14 bases separated the two germline ends. CDR3 sequence: CASSGTESDYNEQFF. CDR3 DNA: TGTGCCAGCAGCGGAACCGAGTCGGACTACAATGAGCAGTTCTTC.

This clonotype showed up many times. The V gene is TRBV20-1, the J gene TRBJ2-3, with 7 nucleotides matching TRBD2. Trimming cost V 3 bases and J 2 bases; bases outside gene matches: 8. Germline V gene sequence: CDR1 DFQATT, CDR2 SNEGSKA (reference sequence). This CDR3 is 15 amino acids long. The CDR3 here is CSASRISGSTDTQYF. For the CDR3, the DNA is TGCAGTGCTAGCCGGATTAGCGGGTCCACAGATACGCAGTATTTT.

The CDR3 DNA reads TGTGCCAGCAGTTACTTCCGACGGACCCAAGAGACCCAGTACTTC. Translation: CASSYFRRTQETQYF. The chain carries TRBV6-2 or TRBV6-3 and TRBJ2-5; D ambiguous. The CDR3 is 15 residues long. CDR1 and CDR2 (germline): MNHEY, SVGEGT. V was cut by 1 base and J by 1 base, with 10 bases left in between.

This clonotype was recorded at least ten times. The chain joins TRBV12-3 or TRBV12-4 to TRBJ2-2; tentatively, D is TRBD2 (5 bases). Trimming removed 5 bases from V and 6 bases from J, with 13 bases in between. The CDR3 sequence is 14 residues long. This CDR3 reads CASSVPDGAGELFF. The CDR3 nucleotides read TGTGCCAGCAGTGTCCCTGACGGGGCCGGGGAGCTGTTTTTT.

This clonotype was observed a single time. The rearrangement links TRBV18 to TRBJ1-4; 7 nucleotides align to TRBD1. V was clipped by 3 bases and J by 10 bases; unmatched bases: 5. The CDR3 covers 13 residues. CDR1 and CDR2 (germline): KGHSH, LQKENI. The CDR3 sequence is CASSPHRGGKLFF. CDR3 coding DNA: TGTGCCAGCTCACCTCACAGGGGTGGAAAACTGTTTTTT.

This clonotype was seen at least ten times. The rearrangement links TRBV11-1 to TRBJ2-7; perhaps TRBD2 as D (6 bases). Germline loops: CDR1 SGHAT, CDR2 FQDESV (reference sequence). Trimming took 5 bases from V and 2 from J, leaving 16 bases between them. The CDR3 extends over 15 amino acids. The CDR3 is CASSQQEGAPYEQYF. The CDR3 DNA reads TGTGCCAGCAGCCAGCAGGAGGGAGCCCCCTACGAGCAGTACTTC. The full variable domain, with the rest looked up from reference TRBV11-1 and TRBJ2-7, is EAEVAQSPRYKITEKSQAVAFWCDPISGHATLYWYRQILGQGPELLVQFQDESVVDDSQLPKDRFSAERLKGVDSTLKIQPAELGDSAMYLCASSQQEGAPYEQYFGPGTRLTVT.

The J gene is TRBJ2-1, the V gene TRBV9; 12 bases line up with TRBD2. V gave up 0 bases and J gave up 8 bases; unmatched junction bases: 18. CDR1 is SGDLS, CDR2 YYNGEE, per germline. CDR3 length: 20 amino acids. The CDR3 DNA follows: TGTGCCAGCAGCGTAGCTAAGGGCCTAGCGGGGGGGCTTGACCTCCATGAGCAGTTCTTC. It specifies CASSVAKGLAGGLDLHEQFF.

This clonotype was seen a handful of times. The CDR3 coding sequence is TGTGCCAGCAGCCCGGACAGAAAAGGGACCGCTCTCTCTGGGGCCAACGTCCTGACTTTC. It yields the protein CASSPDRKGTALSGANVLTF. The chain carries TRBV7-6 and TRBJ2-6, with TRBD1 as a possible D gene (6 bases). The CDR3 contains 20 residues. The germline V gene encodes CDR1 SGHVS and CDR2 FNYEAQ. Trimming took 5 bases from V and 0 from J, leaving 23 bases between them.

This clonotype was observed a few times. The chain couples TRBV10-1 to TRBJ2-1, with 9 bases fitting TRBD2. The length of the CDR3 is 20 residues. Germline V gives CDR1 WNHNN, CDR2 SYGVQD (reference sequence). The V gene end was trimmed by 0 bases and the J gene end by 0 bases; junction bases not matched to a gene: 12. The CDR3 sequence is CASSESGLAGLPSSYNEQFF. The CDR3 DNA reads TGCGCCAGCAGTGAGTCGGGGCTAGCGGGGCTACCAAGCTCCTACAATGAGCAGTTCTTC.

This clonotype appeared once. The chain uses TRBV7-2 and TRBJ2-3; TRBD2 agrees at 10 bases. From germline, CDR1 is SGHTA and CDR2 FQGNSA. The CDR3 extends over 15 amino acids. Trimming took 3 bases from V and 4 from J; bases not matched to a gene: 4. CDR3 in amino acids: CASSFLAGVSDTQYF. CDR3 sequence (DNA): TGTGCCAGCAGCTTCCTAGCGGGAGTTTCAGATACGCAGTATTTT.